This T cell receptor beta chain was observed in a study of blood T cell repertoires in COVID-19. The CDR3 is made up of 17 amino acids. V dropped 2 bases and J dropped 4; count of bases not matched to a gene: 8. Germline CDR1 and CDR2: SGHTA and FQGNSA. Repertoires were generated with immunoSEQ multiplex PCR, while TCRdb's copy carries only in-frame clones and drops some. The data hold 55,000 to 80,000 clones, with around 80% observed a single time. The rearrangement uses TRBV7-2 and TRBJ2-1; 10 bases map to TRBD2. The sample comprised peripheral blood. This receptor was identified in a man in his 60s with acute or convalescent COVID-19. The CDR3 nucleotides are TGTGCCAGCAGCTTATTCGGCCCTAGCGGGAGATACAATGAGCAGTTCTTC. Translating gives CASSLFGPSGRYNEQFF.